Shown below are 14 T cell receptor beta chains from a single sample sequenced in a study of blood T cells in healthy people across ages. The authors ran a second PCR of about 6 to 11 cycles using a sample-barcoded 5' primer and a J-beta primer mix. One entry per CDR3 protein results from TCRdb running MiXCR on the 5' RACE reads. The sample comprises under 2 million distinct CDR3 sequences, 34% of which are singletons, and about 11% rests with the top ten. Sequenced: blood. All receptors derive from a woman aged 25 to 39 in good health.

This clonotype was recorded a few times. The chain links TRBV7-9 to TRBJ1-2, with 9 bases matching TRBD1. The junction had 23 bases not matched to a gene; V was cut back by 4 bases and J by 5 bases. CDR3 length: 20 amino acids. CDR1 is SEHNR, CDR2 FQNEAQ, per germline (reference sequence). The DNA for the CDR3 is TGTGCCAGCAGCTCGTCTAAACAGGGGGCGGCCATGTCCCGACCTTATGGCTACACCTTC. Translation: CASSSSKQGAAMSRPYGYTF. The whole variable domain, filled in from reference TRBV7-9 and TRBJ1-2, reads DTGVSQNPRHKITKRGQNVTFRCDPISEHNRLYWYRQTLGQGPEFLTYFQNEAQLEKSRLLSDRFSAERPKGSFSTLEIQRTEQGDSAMYLCASSSSKQGAAMSRPYGYTFGSGTRLTVV.

This chain connects TRBV20-1 to TRBJ2-7, with TRBD1 matching 7 bases. Germline-derived CDR1 and CDR2 are DFQATT and SNEGSKA (reference sequence). This CDR3 is 14 amino acids long. Losses at the gene ends were 3 bases for V and 2 bases for J; bases not matched to a gene: 7. In DNA form, the CDR3 reads TGCAGTGCTAGCCTCCGGGACAGAGCCTACGAGCAGTACTTC. Residues: CSASLRDRAYEQYF.

Note on this clonotype: One base away lies a much larger clone, so this may be a sequencing read error. The chain employs TRBV4-2 and TRBJ2-5, with D possibly TRBD2 on 5 matching bases. The germline V gene encodes CDR1 LGHNA and CDR2 YNFKEQ. V gave up 3 bases and J gave up 11 bases, with 22 bases separating them. The length of the CDR3 is 15 residues. The CDR3 bases are TGTGCCAGCAGCCAGTCGAGCGGTTTTTACAATGAGCAGTACTTC. Protein: CASSQSSGFYNEQYF.

V and J are TRBV3-1 and TRBJ2-2; TRBD2 aligns across 9 bases. The V gene's germline CDR1 is LGHDT and CDR2 YNNKEL (reference sequence). This CDR3 has 18 amino acids. After removal of 2 bases from V and 5 bases from J, the junction contained 12 bases not matched to a gene. Here the CDR3 reads CASSQPYSSGRRTGELFF. The CDR3 DNA reads TGTGCCAGCAGCCAACCCTACAGTAGCGGGAGAAGGACCGGGGAGCTGTTTTTT.

J is TRBJ2-3 and V is TRBV6-2 or TRBV6-3, with a weak D call TRBD2 (6 bases). The CDR3 covers 18 residues. Deletions cut 2 bases from V and 0 bases from J, with 18 bases between. Germline V gene data show CDR1 as MNHEY and CDR2 as SVGEGT. This CDR3 is CASSYPDRGLSSTDTQYF. In nucleotides, the CDR3 is TGTGCCAGCAGTTACCCAGACCGGGGACTTTCGAGCACAGATACGCAGTATTTT.

This clonotype has a count of ten or more. This chain's CDR3 is CASSPGLAGITQETQYF. The CDR3 coding sequence is TGTGCCAGCAGCCCGGGACTAGCGGGGATTACTCAAGAGACCCAGTACTTC. The V gene is TRBV3-1, the J gene TRBJ2-5, with TRBD2 matching 13 bases. Germline lookup yields CDR1 LGHDT and CDR2 YNNKEL (reference sequence). This CDR3 contains 17 residues. Trimming at V came to 4 bases and at J to 2 bases, leaving 7 bases not matched to a gene.

Worth noting for this clonotype: An end of the junction differs from the germline gene, which may be a read error. The rearrangement links TRBV2 to TRBJ1-1; 7 nucleotides align to TRBD1. CDR3 length equals 15 residues. Germline CDR1 SNHLY, CDR2 FYNNEI. Here the CDR3 reads CASSFWDSLNTEAFF. The CDR3 DNA follows: TGTGCCAGCAGTTTTTGGGACAGCTTGAACACTGAGGCTTTCTTT.

The V gene is TRBV28, the J gene TRBJ2-3; weak D call: TRBD2 (6 bases). The germline V gene has CDR1 MDHEN and CDR2 SYDVKM. The CDR3 extends over 16 amino acids. Deletions cut 6 bases from V and 2 bases from J, with 18 bases between. CDR3 bases: TGTGCCAGCAGCGGTGGGGGGATCGTAAACACAGATACGCAGTATTTT. Its protein is CASSGGGIVNTDTQYF.

This clonotype showed up just a few times. The J gene is TRBJ1-2, the V gene TRBV4-1; D perhaps matches TRBD1 (5 bases). CDR1 is MGHRA and CDR2 is YSYEKL in the germline V gene. The CDR3 spans 15 residues. The V and J ends lost 4 bases and 8 bases respectively, with 20 bases between them. The CDR3 nucleotides are TGCGCCAGCAGCCCCGGACCCGACAGTTCCGGCGGCTACACCTTC. Protein product: CASSPGPDSSGGYTF.

The chain carries TRBV7-9 and TRBJ1-1; 9 nucleotides align to TRBD1. The CDR3 length is 15 residues. Trimming took 5 bases from V and 6 from J; bases not matched to a gene: 10. Germline CDR1 and CDR2: SEHNR and FQNEAQ (reference sequence). CDR3 coding DNA: TGTGCCAGCAGCCCGGGACAGGGTGAGTTCTCTGAAGCTTTCTTT. Translating gives CASSPGQGEFSEAFF. Looking up the rest from reference TRBV7-9 and TRBJ1-1 gives the full variable domain: DTGVSQNPRHKITKRGQNVTFRCDPISEHNRLYWYRQTLGQGPEFLTYFQNEAQLEKSRLLSDRFSAERPKGSFSTLEIQRTEQGDSAMYLCASSPGQGEFSEAFFGQGTRLTVV.

The V gene is TRBV29-1, the J gene TRBJ2-2, with 10 bases fitting TRBD1. V was clipped by 8 bases and J by 6 bases; unmatched bases: 9. The germline CDR1 and CDR2 sequences are SQVTM and ANQGSEA. The CDR3 runs to 14 residues. This CDR3 is CSSTGTGAPGELFF. CDR3 in DNA: TGCAGCTCCACCGGGACAGGGGCCCCCGGGGAGCTGTTTTTT.

A few counts support this clonotype. The chain is built from TRBV3-1 and TRBJ2-5; no definite D call. Trimming shortened V by 7 bases and J by 5 bases, and 14 bases separated the two germline ends. CDR1 and CDR2 (germline): LGHDT, YNNKEL (reference sequence). This CDR3 region has 13 residues. The DNA for the CDR3 is TGTGCCAGCACCCCATTCGCGCGGGAGACCCAGTACTTC. Translation gives CASTPFARETQYF.

The chain joins TRBV20-1 to TRBJ2-3; 7 bases align to TRBD2. CDR3 size: 15 residues. Losses at the gene ends were 5 bases for V and 1 base for J; bases not matched to a gene: 9. Germline V CDR1 and CDR2: DFQATT, SNEGSKA (reference sequence). The CDR3 reads CSAGILSGGTDTQYF. DNA for the CDR3: TGCAGTGCTGGGATTCTCAGCGGGGGCACAGATACGCAGTATTTT.

This chain uses TRBV6-1 with TRBJ1-1; D unresolved. The CDR3 is 13 residues long. V lost 7 bases and J lost 3, with 12 bases in between. The germline gives CDR1 MNHNS, CDR2 SASEGT. CDR3 in DNA: TGTGCCAGCAAAGCGGGGTGGGACACTGAAGCTTTCTTT. This encodes CASKAGWDTEAFF.